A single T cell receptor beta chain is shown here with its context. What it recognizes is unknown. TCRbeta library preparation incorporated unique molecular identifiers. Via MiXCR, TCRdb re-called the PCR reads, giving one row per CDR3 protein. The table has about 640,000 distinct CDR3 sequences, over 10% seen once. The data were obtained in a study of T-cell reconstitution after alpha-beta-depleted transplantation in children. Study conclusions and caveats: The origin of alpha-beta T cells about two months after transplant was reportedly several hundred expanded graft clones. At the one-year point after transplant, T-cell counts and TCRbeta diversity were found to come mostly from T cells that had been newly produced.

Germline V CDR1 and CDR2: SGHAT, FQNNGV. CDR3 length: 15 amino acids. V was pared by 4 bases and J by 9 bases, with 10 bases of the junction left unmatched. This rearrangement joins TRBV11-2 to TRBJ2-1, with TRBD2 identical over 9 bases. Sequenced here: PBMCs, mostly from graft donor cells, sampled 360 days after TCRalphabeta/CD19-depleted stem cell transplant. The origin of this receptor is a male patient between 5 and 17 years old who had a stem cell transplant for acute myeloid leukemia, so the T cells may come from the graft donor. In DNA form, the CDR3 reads TGTGCCAGCAGCTCCGGAACTAGCGGGTTGGGTGAGCAGTTCTTC. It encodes CASSSGTSGLGEQFF. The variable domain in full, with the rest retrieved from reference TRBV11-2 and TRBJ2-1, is EAGVAQSPRYKIIEKRQSVAFWCNPISGHATLYWYQQILGQGPKLLIQFQNNGVVDDSQLPKDRFSAERLKGVDSTLKIQPAKLEDSAVYLCASSSGTSGLGEQFFGPGTRLTVL.